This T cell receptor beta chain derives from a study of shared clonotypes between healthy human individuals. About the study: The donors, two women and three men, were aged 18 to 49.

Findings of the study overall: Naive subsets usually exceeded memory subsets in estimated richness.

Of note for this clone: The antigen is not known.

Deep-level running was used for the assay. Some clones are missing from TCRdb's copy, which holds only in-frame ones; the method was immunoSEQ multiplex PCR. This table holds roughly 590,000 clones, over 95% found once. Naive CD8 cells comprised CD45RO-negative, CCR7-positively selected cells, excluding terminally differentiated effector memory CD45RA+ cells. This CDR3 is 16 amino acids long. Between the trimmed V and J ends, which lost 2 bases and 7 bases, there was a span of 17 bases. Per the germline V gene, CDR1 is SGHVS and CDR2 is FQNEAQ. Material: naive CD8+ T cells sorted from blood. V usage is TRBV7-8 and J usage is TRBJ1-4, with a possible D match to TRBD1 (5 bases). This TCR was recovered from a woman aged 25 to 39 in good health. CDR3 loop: CASSLWGTHDGEKLFF. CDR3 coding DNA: TGTGCCAGCAGCTTATGGGGGACGCACGATGGTGAAAAACTGTTTTTT.